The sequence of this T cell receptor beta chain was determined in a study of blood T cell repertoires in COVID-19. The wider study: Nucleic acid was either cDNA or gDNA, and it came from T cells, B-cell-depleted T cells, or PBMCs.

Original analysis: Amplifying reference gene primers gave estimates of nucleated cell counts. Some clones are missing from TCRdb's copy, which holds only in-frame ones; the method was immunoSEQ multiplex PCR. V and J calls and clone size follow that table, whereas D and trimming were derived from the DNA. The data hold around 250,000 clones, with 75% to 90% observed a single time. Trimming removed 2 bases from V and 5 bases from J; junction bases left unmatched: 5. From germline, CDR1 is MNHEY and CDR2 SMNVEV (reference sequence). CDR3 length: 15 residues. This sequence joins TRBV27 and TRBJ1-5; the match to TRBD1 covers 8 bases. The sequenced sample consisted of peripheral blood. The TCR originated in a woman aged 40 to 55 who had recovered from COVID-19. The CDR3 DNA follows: TGTGCCAGCAGTTTAAGGACAGGGACCTATCAGCCCCAGCATTTT. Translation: CASSLRTGTYQPQHF.